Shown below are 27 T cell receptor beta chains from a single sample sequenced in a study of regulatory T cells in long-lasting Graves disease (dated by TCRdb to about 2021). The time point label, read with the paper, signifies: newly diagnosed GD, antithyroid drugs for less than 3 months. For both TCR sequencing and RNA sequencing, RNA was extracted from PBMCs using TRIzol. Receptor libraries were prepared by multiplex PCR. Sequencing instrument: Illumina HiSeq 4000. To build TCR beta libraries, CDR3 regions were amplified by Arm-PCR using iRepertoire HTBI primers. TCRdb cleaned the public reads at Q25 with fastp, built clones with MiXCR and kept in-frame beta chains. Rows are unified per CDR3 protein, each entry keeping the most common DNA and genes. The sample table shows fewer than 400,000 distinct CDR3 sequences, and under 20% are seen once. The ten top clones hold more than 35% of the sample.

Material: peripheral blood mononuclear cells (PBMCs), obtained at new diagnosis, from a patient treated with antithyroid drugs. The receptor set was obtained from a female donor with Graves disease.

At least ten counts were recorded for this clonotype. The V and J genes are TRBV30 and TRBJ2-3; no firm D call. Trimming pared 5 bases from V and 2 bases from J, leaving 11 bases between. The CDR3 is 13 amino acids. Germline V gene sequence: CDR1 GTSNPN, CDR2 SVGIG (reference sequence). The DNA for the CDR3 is TGTGCCTGGCTGGACCCGAACACAGATACGCAGTATTTT. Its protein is CAWLDPNTDTQYF.

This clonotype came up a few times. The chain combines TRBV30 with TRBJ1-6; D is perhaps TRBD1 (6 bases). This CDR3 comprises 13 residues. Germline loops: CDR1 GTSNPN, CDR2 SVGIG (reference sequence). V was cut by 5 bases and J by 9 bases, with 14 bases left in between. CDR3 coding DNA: TGTGCCTGGGGAGGGGGGGTCGGTTCACCCCTCCACTTT. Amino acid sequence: CAWGGGVGSPLHF.

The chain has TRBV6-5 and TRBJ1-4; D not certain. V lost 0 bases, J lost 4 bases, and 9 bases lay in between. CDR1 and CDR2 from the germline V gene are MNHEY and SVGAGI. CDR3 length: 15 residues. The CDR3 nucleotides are TGTGCCAGCAGTTACTCGCCGGGGTTTAATGAAAAACTGTTTTTT. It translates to CASSYSPGFNEKLFF.

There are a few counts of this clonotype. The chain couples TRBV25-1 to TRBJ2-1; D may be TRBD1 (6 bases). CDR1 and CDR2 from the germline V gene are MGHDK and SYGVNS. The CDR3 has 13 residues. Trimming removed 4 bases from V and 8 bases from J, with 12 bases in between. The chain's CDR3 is CASSVRGGDEQFF. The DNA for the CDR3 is TGTGCCAGCAGTGTACGTGGGGGCGATGAGCAGTTCTTC.

CDR3 region: CASKRREGSEQFF. The CDR3 DNA sequence: TGTGCCAGCAAAAGGCGGGAGGGGTCTGAGCAGTTCTTC. This rearrangement joins TRBV3-1 to TRBJ2-1; TRBD2 aligns across 9 bases. CDR3 length: 13 residues. The V gene end was trimmed by 7 bases and the J gene end by 9 bases; junction bases not matched to a gene: 7. CDR1 and CDR2 (germline): LGHDT, YNNKEL (reference sequence).

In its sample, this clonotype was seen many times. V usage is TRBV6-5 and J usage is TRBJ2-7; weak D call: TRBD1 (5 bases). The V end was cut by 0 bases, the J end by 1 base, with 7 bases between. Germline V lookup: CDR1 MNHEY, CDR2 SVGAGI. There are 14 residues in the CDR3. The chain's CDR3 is CASSYSQGSYEQYF. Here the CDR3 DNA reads TGTGCCAGCAGTTACTCGCAGGGATCCTACGAGCAGTACTTC.

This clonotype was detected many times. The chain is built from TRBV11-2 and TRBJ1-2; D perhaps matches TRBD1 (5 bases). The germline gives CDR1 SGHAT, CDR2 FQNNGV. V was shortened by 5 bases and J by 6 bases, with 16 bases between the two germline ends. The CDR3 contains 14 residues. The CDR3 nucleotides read TGTGCCAGCAGCGGGCTGCCTAAGACAGATGGCTACACCTTC. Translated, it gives CASSGLPKTDGYTF.

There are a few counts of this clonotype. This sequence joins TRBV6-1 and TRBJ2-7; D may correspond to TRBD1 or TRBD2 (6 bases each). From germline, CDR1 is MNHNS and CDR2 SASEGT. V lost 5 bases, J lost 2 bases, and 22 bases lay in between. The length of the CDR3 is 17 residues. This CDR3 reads CASSRRGIGGATYEQYF. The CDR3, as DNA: TGTGCCAGCAGTCGCCGGGGGATAGGGGGAGCGACCTACGAGCAGTACTTC.

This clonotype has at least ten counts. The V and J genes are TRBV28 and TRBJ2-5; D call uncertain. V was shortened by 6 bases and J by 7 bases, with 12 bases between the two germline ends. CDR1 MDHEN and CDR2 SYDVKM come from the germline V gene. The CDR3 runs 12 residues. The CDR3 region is CASRGDWGTQYF. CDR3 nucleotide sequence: TGTGCCAGCAGAGGTGATTGGGGGACCCAGTACTTC.

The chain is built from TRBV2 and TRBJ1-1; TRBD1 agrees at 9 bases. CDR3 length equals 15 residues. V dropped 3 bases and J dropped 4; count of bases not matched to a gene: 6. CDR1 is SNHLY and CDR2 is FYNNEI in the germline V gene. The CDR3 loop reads CASSDFGQGFTEAFF. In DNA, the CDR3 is TGTGCCAGCAGTGATTTTGGACAGGGGTTCACTGAAGCTTTCTTT. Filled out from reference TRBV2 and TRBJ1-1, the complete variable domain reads EPEVTQTPSHQVTQMGQEVILRCVPISNHLYFYWYRQILGQKVEFLVSFYNNEISEKSEIFDDQFSVERPDGSNFTLKIRSTKLEDSAMYFCASSDFGQGFTEAFFGQGTRLTVV.

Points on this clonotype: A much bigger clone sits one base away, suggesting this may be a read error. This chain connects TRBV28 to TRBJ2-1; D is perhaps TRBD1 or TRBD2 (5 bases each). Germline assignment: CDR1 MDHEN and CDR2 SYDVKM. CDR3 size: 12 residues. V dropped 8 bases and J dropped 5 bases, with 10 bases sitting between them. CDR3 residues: CASGTQDNEQFF. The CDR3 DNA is TGTGCCAGCGGGACCCAGGACAATGAGCAGTTCTTC.

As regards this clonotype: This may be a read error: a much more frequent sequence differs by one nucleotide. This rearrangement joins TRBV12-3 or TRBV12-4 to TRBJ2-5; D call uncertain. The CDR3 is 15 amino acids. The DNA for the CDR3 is TGTGCCAGCAGTTTTAACCCTTGGCAGCAAGGGACCCAGTACTTC. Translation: CASSFNPWQQGTQYF.

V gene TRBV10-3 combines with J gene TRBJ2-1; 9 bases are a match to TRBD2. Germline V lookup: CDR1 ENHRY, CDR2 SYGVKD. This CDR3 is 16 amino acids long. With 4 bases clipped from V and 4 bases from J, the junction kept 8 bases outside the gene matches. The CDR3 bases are TGTGCCATCAGTGTACCAGAGCGGGAGGTATACAATGAGCAGTTCTTC. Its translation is CAISVPEREVYNEQFF.

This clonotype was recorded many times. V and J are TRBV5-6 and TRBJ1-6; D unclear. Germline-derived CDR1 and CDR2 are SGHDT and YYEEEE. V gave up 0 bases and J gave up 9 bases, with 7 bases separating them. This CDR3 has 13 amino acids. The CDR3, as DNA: TGTGCCAGCAGCTTGGCCTCGGCTTCACCCCTCCACTTT. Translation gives CASSLASASPLHF.

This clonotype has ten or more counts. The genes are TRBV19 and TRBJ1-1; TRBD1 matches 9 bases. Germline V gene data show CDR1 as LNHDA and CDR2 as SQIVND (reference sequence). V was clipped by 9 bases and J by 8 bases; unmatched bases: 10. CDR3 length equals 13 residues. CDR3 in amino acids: CASKQGAEAEAFF. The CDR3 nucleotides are TGTGCCAGCAAACAGGGGGCCGAGGCCGAAGCTTTCTTT.

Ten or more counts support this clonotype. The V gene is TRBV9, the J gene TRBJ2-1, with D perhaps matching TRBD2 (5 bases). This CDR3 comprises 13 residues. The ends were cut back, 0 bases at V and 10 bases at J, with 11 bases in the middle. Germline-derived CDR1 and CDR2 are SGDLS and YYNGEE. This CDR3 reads CASSVVSGWEQFF. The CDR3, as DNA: TGTGCCAGCAGCGTAGTCTCGGGGTGGGAGCAGTTCTTC. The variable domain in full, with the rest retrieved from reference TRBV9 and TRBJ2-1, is DSGVTQTPKHLITATGQRVTLRCSPRSGDLSVYWYQQSLDQGLQFLIQYYNGEERAKGNILERFSAQQFPDLHSELNLSSLELGDSALYFCASSVVSGWEQFFGPGTRLTVL.

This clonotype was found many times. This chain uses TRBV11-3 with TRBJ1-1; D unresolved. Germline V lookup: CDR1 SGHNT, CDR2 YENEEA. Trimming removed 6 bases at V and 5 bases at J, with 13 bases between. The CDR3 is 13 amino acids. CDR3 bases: TGTGCCAGCAGGTATGATGCCGGAACTGAAGCTTTCTTT. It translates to CASRYDAGTEAFF.

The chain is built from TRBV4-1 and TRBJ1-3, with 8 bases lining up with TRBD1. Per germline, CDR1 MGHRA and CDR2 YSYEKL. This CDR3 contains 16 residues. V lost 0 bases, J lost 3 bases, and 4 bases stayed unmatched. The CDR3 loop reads CASSQDGQGSGNTIYF. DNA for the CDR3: TGCGCCAGCAGCCAAGATGGACAGGGTAGTGGAAACACCATATATTTT.

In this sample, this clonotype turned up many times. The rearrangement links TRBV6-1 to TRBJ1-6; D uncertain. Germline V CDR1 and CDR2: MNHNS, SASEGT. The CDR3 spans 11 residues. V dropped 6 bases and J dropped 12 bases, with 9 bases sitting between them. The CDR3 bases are TGTGCCAGCAGACTAGTTGGACCCCTCCACTTT. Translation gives CASRLVGPLHF.

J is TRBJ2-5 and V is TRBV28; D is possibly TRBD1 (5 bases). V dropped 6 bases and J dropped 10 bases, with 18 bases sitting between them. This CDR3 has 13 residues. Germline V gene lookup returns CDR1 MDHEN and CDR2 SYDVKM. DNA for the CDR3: TGTGCCAGCAGCAAATGGGGCCCCCGGAGCCAGTACTTC. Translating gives CASSKWGPRSQYF.

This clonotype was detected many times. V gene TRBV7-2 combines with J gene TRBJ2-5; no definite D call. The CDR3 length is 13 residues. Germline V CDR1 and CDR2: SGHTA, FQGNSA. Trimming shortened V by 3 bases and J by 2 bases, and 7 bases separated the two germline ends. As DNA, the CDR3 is TGTGCCAGCAGCTTCTCAACTCAAGAGACCCAGTACTTC. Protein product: CASSFSTQETQYF.

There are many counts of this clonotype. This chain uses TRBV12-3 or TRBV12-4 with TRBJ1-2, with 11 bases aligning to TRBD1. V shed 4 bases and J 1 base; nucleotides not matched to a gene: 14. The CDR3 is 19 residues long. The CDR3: CASSSVVGQGVKHNYGYTF. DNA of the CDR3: TGTGCCAGCAGTTCCGTCGTGGGACAGGGGGTAAAACATAACTATGGCTACACCTTC.

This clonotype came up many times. The CDR3 loop reads CASSDSGTGKSPLHF. CDR3 sequence (DNA): TGTGCCAGCAGTGATTCCGGGACAGGGAAGTCACCCCTCCACTTT. This chain uses TRBV2 with TRBJ1-6; 9 bases map to TRBD1. From germline, CDR1 is SNHLY and CDR2 FYNNEI. V shed 3 bases and J 10 bases; nucleotides not matched to a gene: 7. The CDR3 totals 15 residues.

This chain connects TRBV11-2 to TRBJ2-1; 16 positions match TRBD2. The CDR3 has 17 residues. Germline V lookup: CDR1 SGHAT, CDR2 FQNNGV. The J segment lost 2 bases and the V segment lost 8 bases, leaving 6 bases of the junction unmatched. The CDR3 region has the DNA TGTGCCAGCCGGGGACTAGCGGGAGGGAGGGCCTACAATGAGCAGTTCTTC. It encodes CASRGLAGGRAYNEQFF.

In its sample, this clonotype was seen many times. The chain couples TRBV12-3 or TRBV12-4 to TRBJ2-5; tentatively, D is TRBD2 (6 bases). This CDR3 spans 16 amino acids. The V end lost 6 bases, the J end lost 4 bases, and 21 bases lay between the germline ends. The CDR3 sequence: CASSPEEGGTSETQYF. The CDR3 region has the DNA TGTGCCAGCAGCCCCGAGGAGGGCGGAACCTCAGAGACCCAGTACTTC.

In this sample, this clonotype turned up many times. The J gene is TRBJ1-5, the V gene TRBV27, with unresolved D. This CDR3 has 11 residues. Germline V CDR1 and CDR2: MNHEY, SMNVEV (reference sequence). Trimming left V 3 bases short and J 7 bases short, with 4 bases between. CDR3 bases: TGTGCCAGCAGTTTTGTGCAGCCCCAGCATTTT. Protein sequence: CASSFVQPQHF.

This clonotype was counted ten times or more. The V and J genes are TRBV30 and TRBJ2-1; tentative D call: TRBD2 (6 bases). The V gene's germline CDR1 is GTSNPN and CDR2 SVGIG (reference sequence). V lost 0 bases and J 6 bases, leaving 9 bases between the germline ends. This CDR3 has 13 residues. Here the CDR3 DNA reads TGTGCCTGGAGTGTATCCGGGGGCAATGAGCAGTTCTTC. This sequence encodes CAWSVSGGNEQFF.